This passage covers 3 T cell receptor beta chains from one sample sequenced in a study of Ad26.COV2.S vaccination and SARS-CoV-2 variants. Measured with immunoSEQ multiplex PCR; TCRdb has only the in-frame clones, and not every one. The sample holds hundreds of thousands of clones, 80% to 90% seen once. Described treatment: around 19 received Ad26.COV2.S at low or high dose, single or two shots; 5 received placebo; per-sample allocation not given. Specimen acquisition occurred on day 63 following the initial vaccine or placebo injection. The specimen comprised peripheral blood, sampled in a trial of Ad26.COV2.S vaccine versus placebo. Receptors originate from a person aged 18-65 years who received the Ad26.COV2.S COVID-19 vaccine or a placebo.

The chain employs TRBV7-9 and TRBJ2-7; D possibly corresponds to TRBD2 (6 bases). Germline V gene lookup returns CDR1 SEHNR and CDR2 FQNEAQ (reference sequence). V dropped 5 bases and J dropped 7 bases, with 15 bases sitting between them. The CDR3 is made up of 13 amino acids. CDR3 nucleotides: TGTGCCAGCAGCCCGCGGGATGGCAGGGAGCAGTACTTC. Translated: CASSPRDGREQYF. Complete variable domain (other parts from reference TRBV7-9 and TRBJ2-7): DTGVSQNPRHKITKRGQNVTFRCDPISEHNRLYWYRQTLGQGPEFLTYFQNEAQLEKSRLLSDRFSAERPKGSFSTLEIQRTEQGDSAMYLCASSPRDGREQYFGPGTRLTVT.

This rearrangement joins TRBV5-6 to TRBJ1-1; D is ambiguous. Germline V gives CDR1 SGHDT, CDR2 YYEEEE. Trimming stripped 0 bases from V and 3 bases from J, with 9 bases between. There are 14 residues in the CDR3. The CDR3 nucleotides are TGTGCCAGCAGCTTGGCTCAGGACCACACTGAAGCTTTCTTT. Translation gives CASSLAQDHTEAFF.

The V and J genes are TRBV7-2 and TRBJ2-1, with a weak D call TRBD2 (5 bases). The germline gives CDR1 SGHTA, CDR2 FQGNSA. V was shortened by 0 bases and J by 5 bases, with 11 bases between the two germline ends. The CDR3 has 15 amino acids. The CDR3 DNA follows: TGTGCCAGCAGCTTAGCGGGAGTAAACAACAATGAGCAGTTCTTC. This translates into CASSLAGVNNNEQFF.